The entry below describes one TCR beta chain. Researchers gathered lesional scalp punch biopsies and peripheral blood from patients with alopecia areata. V was clipped by 2 bases and J by 8 bases; unmatched bases: 8. Germline values: CDR1 MNHEY, CDR2 SVGAGI. The CDR3 consists of 16 residues. Reverse transcribed after extraction, RNA yielded cDNA as the sequencing template. Measured with immunoSEQ multiplex PCR; TCRdb has only the in-frame clones, and not every one. The sample carries roughly 14,000 clones, under 60% recorded once. This specimen belongs to a study of CD8+ T cells in alopecia areata. The chain is built from TRBV6-5 and TRBJ1-4; 10 bases are shared with TRBD1. The source was skin, collected at week 0. The sequence was obtained from a human donor with alopecia areata. The CDR3 protein is CASSYRWDRGGEKLFF. CDR3 DNA: TGTGCCAGCAGTTACCGGTGGGACAGGGGAGGAGAAAAACTGTTTTTT.